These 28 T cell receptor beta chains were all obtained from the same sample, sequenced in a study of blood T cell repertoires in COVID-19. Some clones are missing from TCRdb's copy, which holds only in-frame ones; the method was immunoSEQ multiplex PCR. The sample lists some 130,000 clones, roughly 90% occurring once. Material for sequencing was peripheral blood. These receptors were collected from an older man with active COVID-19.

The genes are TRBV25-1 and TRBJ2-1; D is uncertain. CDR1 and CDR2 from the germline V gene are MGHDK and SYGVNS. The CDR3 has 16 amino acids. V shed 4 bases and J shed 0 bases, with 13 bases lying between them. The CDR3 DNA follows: TGTGCCAGCAGTGGATTGGGCCTTTTCTCCTACAATGAGCAGTTCTTC. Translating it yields CASSGLGLFSYNEQFF.

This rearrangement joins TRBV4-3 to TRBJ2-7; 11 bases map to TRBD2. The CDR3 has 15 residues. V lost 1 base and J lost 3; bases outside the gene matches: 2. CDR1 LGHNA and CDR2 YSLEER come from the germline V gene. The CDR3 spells CASSQVAGGDYEQYF. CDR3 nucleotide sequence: TGCGCCAGCAGCCAAGTAGCGGGAGGGGACTACGAGCAGTACTTC.

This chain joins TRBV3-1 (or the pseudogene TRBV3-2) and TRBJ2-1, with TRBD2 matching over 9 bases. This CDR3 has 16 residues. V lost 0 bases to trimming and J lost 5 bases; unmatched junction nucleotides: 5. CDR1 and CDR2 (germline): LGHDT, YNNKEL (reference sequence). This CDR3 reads CASSQDPGLADNEQFF. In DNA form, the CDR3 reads TGTGCCAGCAGCCAAGACCCGGGACTAGCCGACAATGAGCAGTTCTTC.

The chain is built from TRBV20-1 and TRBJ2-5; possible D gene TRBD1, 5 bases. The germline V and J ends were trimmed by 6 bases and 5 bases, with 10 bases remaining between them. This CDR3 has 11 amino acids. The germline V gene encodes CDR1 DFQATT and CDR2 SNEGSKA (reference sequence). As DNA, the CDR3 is TGCAGTGCACAACACAGGGAGACCCAGTACTTC. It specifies CSAQHRETQYF.

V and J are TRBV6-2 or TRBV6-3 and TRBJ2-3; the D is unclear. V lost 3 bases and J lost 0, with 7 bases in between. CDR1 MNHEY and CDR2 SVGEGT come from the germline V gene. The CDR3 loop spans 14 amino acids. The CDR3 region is CASSYVSSTDTQYF. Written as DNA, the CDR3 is TGTGCCAGCAGTTATGTGTCTAGCACAGATACGCAGTATTTT.

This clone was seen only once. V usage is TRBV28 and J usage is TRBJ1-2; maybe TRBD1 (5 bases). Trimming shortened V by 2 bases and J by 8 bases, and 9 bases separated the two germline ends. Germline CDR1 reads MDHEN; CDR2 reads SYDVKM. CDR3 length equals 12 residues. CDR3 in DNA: TGTGCCAGCAGTTTACAGGGATGGGGCTACACCTTC. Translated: CASSLQGWGYTF.

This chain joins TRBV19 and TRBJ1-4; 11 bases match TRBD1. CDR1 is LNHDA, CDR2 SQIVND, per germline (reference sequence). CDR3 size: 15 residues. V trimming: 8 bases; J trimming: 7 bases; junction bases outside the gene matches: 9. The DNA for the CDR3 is TGTGCCAGTCGGACAGGGGGCGCGTTTGGTGAAAAACTGTTTTTT. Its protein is CASRTGGAFGEKLFF.

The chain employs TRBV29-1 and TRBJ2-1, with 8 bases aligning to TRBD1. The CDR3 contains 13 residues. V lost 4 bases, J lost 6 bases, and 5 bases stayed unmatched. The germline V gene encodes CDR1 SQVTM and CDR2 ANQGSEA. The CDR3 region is CSVGTGYGNEQFF. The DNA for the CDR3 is TGCAGCGTTGGGACAGGGTATGGCAATGAGCAGTTCTTC.

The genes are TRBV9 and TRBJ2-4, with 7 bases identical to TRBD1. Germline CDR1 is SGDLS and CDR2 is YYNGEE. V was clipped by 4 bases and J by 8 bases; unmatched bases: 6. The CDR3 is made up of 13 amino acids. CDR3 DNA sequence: TGTGCCAGCAGCAAAGACGGACAGGACATTCAGTACTTC. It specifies CASSKDGQDIQYF. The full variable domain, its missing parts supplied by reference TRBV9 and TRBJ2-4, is DSGVTQTPKHLITATGQRVTLRCSPRSGDLSVYWYQQSLDQGLQFLIQYYNGEERAKGNILERFSAQQFPDLHSELNLSSLELGDSALYFCASSKDGQDIQYFGAGTRLSVL.

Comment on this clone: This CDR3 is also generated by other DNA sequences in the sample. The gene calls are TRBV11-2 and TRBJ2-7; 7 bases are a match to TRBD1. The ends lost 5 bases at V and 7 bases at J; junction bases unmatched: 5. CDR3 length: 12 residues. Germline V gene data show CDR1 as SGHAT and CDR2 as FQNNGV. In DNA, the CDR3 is TGTGCCAGCAGCCTTCAGGGGGATGAGCAGTACTTC. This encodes CASSLQGDEQYF.

The CDR3, as DNA: TGTGCCAGCAGCCCGGGAGGGCCCGGGGGAGGGCCCTACGAGCAGTACTTC. The encoded protein is CASSPGGPGGGPYEQYF. The chain employs TRBV28 and TRBJ2-7, with 8 bases matching TRBD2. The CDR3 sequence is 17 residues long. The V gene's germline CDR1 is MDHEN and CDR2 SYDVKM. Trimming at V came to 6 bases and at J to 2 bases, leaving 15 bases not matched to a gene.

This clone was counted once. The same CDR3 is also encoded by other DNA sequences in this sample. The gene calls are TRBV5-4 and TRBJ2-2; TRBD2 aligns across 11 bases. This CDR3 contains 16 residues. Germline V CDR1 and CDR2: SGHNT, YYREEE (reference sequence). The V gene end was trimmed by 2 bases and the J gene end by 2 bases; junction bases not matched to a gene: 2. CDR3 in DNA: TGTGCCAGCAGCTTAGGACTAGCGGGCAACACCGGGGAGCTGTTTTTT. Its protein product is CASSLGLAGNTGELFF.

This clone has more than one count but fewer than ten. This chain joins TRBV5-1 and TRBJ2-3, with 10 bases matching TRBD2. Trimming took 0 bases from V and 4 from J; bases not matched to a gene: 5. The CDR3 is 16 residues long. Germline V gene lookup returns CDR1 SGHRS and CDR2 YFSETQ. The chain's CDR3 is CASSLVLAGWSDTQYF. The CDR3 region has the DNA TGCGCCAGCAGCTTGGTACTAGCGGGATGGTCAGATACGCAGTATTTT.

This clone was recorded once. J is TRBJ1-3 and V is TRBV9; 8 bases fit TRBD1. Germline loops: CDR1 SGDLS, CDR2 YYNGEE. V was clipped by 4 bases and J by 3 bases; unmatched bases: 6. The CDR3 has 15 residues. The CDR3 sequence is CASSPDREFGNTIYF. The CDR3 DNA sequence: TGTGCCAGCAGCCCGGACAGGGAGTTTGGAAACACCATATATTTT.

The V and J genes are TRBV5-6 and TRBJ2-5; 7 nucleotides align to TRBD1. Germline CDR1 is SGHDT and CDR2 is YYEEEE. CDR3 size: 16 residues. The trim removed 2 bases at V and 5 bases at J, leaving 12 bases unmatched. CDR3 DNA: TGTGCCAGCAGCTTCCTAGGGGACAGAGAGTTGGAGACCCAGTACTTC. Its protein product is CASSFLGDRELETQYF.

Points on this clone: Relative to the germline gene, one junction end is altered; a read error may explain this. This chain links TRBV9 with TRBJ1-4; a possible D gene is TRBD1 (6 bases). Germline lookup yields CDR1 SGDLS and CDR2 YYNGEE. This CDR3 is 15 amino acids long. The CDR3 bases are TGTGCCGGCAGCCCTCGGACAGTCAGTAATGAAAAACTGTTTTTT. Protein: CAGSPRTVSNEKLFF.

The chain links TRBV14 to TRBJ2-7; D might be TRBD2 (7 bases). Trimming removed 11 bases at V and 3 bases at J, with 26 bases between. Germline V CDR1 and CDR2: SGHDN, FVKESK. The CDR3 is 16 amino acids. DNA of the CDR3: TGTGCCGGGGGGGACAACAAAACTCTAGCGGTCTACGAGCAGTACTTC. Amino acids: CAGGDNKTLAVYEQYF.

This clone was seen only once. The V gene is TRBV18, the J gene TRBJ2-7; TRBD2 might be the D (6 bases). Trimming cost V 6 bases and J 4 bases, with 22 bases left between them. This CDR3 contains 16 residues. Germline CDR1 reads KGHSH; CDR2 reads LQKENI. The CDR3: CASSLAGAGSPYEQYF. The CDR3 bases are TGTGCCAGCTCGCTCGCTGGCGCGGGGAGTCCGTACGAGCAGTACTTC.

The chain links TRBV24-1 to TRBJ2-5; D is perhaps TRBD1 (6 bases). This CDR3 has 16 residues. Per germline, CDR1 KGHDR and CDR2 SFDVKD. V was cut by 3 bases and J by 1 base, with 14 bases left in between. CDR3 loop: CATSDPGQVPQETQYF. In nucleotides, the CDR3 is TGTGCCACCAGTGATCCGGGACAAGTCCCCCAAGAGACCCAGTACTTC.

In DNA form, the CDR3 reads TGTGCCAGCTCACCAGCGACAGGGTGGAATTCACCCCTCCACTTT. It specifies CASSPATGWNSPLHF. V is TRBV18 and J is TRBJ1-6; TRBD1 aligns across 7 bases. The germline V gene encodes CDR1 KGHSH and CDR2 LQKENI. The trim removed 2 bases at V and 7 bases at J, leaving 5 bases unmatched. The CDR3 has 15 residues.

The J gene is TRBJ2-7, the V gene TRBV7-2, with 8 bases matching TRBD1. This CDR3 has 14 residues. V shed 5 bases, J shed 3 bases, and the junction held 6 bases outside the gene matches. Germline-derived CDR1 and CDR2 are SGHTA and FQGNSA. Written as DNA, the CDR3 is TGTGCCAGCAGCGGACAGGGCAGAAACTACGAGCAGTACTTC. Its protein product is CASSGQGRNYEQYF.

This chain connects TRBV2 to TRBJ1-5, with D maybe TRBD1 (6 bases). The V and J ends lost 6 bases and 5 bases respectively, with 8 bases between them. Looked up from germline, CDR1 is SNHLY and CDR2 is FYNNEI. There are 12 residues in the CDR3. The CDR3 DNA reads TGTGCCAGCAGGGGGGCGGATCAGCCCCAGCATTTT. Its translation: CASRGADQPQHF.

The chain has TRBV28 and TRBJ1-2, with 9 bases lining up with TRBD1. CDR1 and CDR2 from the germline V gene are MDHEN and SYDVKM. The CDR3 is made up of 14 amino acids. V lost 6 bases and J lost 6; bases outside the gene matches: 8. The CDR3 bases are TGTGCCAGCAGAATCTCCGGGACAGGGCATGGCTACACCTTC. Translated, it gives CASRISGTGHGYTF.

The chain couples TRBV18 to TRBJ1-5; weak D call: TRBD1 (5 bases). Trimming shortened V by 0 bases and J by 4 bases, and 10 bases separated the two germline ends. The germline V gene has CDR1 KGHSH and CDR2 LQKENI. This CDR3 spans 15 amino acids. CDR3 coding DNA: TGTGCCAGCTCACCACCCGGGACTGTAAATCAGCCCCAGCATTTT. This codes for CASSPPGTVNQPQHF.

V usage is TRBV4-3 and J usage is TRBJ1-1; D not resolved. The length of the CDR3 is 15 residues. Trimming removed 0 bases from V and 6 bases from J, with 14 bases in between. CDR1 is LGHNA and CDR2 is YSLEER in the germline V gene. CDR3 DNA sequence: TGCGCCAGCAGCCAAGATCGGGATGCTCCGCCTGAAGCTTTCTTT. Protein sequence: CASSQDRDAPPEAFF.

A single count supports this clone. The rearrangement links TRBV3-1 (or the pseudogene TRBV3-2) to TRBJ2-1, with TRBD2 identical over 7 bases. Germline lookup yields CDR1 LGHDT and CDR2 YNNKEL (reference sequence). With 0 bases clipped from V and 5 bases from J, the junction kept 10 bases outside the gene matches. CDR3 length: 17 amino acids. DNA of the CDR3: TGTGCCAGCAGCCAAGATGGGAGGGTTGCCCCAAACAATGAGCAGTTCTTC. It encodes CASSQDGRVAPNNEQFF.

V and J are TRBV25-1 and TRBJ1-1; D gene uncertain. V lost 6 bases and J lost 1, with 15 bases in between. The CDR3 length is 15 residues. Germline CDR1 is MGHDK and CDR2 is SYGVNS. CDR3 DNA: TGTGCCAGCAGCAAAGAGGGCCTGGGGAACACTGAAGCTTTCTTT. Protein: CASSKEGLGNTEAFF.

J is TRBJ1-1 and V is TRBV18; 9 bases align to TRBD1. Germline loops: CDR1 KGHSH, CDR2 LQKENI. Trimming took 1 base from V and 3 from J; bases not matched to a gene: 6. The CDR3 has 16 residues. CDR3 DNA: TGTGCCAGCTCACCACGGACAGGGGAAGGACACACTGAAGCTTTCTTT. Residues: CASSPRTGEGHTEAFF.